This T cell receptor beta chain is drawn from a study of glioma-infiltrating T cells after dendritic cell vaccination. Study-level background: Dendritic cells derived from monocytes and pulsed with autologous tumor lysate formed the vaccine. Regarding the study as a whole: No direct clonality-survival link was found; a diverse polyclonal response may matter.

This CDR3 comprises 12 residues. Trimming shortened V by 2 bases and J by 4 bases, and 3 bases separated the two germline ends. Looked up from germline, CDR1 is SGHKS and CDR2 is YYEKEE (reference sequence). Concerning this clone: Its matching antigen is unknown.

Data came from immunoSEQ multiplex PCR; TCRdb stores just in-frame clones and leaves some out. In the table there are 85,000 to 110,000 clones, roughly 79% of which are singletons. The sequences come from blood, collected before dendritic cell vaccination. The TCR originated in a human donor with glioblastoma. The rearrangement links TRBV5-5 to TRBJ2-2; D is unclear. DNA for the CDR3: TGTGCCAGCAGCTTCCGCACCGGGGAGCTGTTTTTT. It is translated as CASSFRTGELFF.